This T cell receptor beta chain emerged from a study of low-dose radiotherapy and immunotherapy resistance in tumors. Study-wide context: Members of Cohort 1 were treated with 0.5 Gy per fraction every 2 weeks. The prescribed total PTV dose was 6.5 Gy. Intravenous cyclophosphamide 200 mg/m2 was given every two weeks, one day before radiation and immunotherapy.

Indicated time point: before trial treatment. Alpha and beta chains were covered, as first-strand cDNA relied on TRAV- and TRBV-specific primers. Amplification of TCRs used a constant-region primer and V-primer adapter for roughly 22 PCR cycles. TCRdb itself ran the reads through MiXCR, one entry per CDR3 protein. The data contain 60,000 to 75,000 distinct CDR3 sequences, around 27% of them singletons. Germline CDR1 is SNHLY and CDR2 is FYNNEI. The CDR3 length is 15 residues. V lost 4 bases, J lost 2 bases, and 14 bases lay in between. V is TRBV2 and J is TRBJ2-5; D might be TRBD2 (5 bases). The source was PBMCs, collected before treatment. This clonotype was obtained from a male donor with rectosigmoid adenocarcinoma. The CDR3 here is CASSVKISAQETQYF. The CDR3 region has the DNA TGTGCCAGCAGTGTAAAGATTAGCGCTCAAGAGACCCAGTACTTC.